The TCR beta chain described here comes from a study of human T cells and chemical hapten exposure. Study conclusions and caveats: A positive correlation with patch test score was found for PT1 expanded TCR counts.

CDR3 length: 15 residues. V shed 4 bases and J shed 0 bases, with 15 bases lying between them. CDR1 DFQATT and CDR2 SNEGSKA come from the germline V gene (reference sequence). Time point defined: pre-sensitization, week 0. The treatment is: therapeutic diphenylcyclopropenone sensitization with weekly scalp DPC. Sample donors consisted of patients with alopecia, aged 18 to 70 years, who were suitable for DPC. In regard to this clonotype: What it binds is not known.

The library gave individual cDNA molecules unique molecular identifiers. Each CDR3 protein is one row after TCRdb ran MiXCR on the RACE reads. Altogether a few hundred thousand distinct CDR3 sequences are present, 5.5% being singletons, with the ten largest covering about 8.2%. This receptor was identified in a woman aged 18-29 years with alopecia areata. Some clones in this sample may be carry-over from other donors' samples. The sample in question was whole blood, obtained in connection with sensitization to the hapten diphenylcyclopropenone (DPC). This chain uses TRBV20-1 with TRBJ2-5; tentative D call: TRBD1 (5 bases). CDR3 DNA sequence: TGCAGTGCTACCCATGGGGCCAGAAACCAAGAGACCCAGTACTTC. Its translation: CSATHGARNQETQYF.